These T cell receptor beta chains were read from a single sample in a study of OX40 agonist ivuxolimab in advanced cancers. Only in-frame clones appear in the TCRdb table, and some are missing; sequencing was by immunoSEQ multiplex PCR. Seen here are around 33,000 clones, more than 70% observed once, and the top ten hold 9.1%. The sequencing used CD4+ or CD8+ T cells sorted from blood, collected in a trial of the OX40 agonist ivuxolimab. The origin of the receptors is an adult with an advanced solid tumor such as melanoma, head and neck, liver or kidney cancer. The CDR3 runs from the conserved cysteine through the conserved F or W. The D gene is left open where the match is weak. Expanded clones get a size class; other rows say once, few or many, or leave the size out.

size	D	V	J	DNA	CDR3
once	TRBD1	TRBV18	TRBJ1-5	TGTGCCAGCTCACAAACTCGGCGACAGGGGGGCAATCAGCCCCAGCATTTT	CASSQTRRQGGNQPQHF
.	.	TRBV6-5	TRBJ1-5	TGTGCCAGCAGTTACTCGGGGGGTACTGGACAGCCCCAGCATTTT	CASSYSGGTGQPQHF
.	.	TRBV5-4	TRBJ2-1	TGTGCCAGCAGCTTGGCTCGCGGCTCTCGGAATGAGCAGTTCTTC	CASSLARGSRNEQFF
.	TRBD1	TRBV11-1	TRBJ2-1	TGTGCCAGCAGCCGCAGCCTGACAGGGAGCTCCTACAATGAGCAGTTCTTC	CASSRSLTGSSYNEQFF
.	.	TRBV27	TRBJ2-3	TGTGCCAGCAGTATACTAGCAGCCCACACAGATACGCAGTATTTT	CASSILAAHTDTQYF
few	.	TRBV5-1	TRBJ1-2	TGCGCCAGCAGCTTGAACGGCGACGCAAGGAACTATGGCTACACCTTC	CASSLNGDARNYGYTF
.	.	TRBV11-2	TRBJ2-1	TGTGCCAGCAGCCCCGACCGTAATGAGCAGTTCTTC	CASSPDRNEQFF
.	TRBD1	TRBV6-6	TRBJ2-7	TGTGCCAGCAGTCCACAGGGGGCGGAGAGAGAGCAGTACTTC	CASSPQGAEREQYF
once	TRBD2	TRBV30	TRBJ2-2	TGTGCCTGGAGTTTTGGGACTAGGAACACCGGGGAGCTGTTTTTT	CAWSFGTRNTGELFF
once	.	TRBV6-1	TRBJ1-5	TGTGCCGGGAACAGGGAGGGGAATCAGCCCCAGCATTTT	CAGNREGNQPQHF
.	.	TRBV5-1	TRBJ2-2	TGCGCCAGCAGCTTGCCCAAATCGCGGCCGGGCGGGGAGCTGTTTTTT	CASSLPKSRPGGELFF
once	.	TRBV5-4	TRBJ2-1	TGTGCCAGCAGCTTGAGGGAGACTCTAAGTGAGCAGTTCTTC	CASSLRETLSEQFF
few	TRBD1	TRBV30	TRBJ1-1	TGTGCCTCCTCGGGACAGCTGAACACTGAAGCTTTCTTT	CASSGQLNTEAFF
few	.	TRBV29-1	TRBJ2-4	TGCAGTTATTGGGGGGCGTCGGACATTCAGTACTTC	CSYWGASDIQYF
once	.	TRBV15	TRBJ2-1	TGTGCCACCAGCCCTTATCCCGGGGGTGAGCAGTTCTTC	CATSPYPGGEQFF
.	TRBD1	TRBV6-1	TRBJ1-3	TGTGCCAGCAGACCAGGGGGCGGTGGAAACACCATATATTTT	CASRPGGGGNTIYF
.	.	TRBV7-2	TRBJ2-5	TGTGCCAGCAGCTTAGCGGATTACCAAGAGACCCAGTACTTC	CASSLADYQETQYF
.	.	TRBV28	TRBJ1-1	TGTGCCAGCAGTTTGTTTCCTCAGAACACTGAAGCTTTCTTT	CASSLFPQNTEAFF
.	.	TRBV7-9	TRBJ1-1	TGTGCCAGCAGCTTACTTCAGAACACTGAAGCTTTCTTT	CASSLLQNTEAFF
few	.	TRBV29-1	TRBJ1-2	TGCAGCGTTGGGGGACACGAGAGCTATGGCTACACCTTC	CSVGGHESYGYTF
.	TRBD1	TRBV4-3	TRBJ2-1	TGCGCCAGCAGCCAAGCGGTCGACAGGGGAGGTGTGTCCTACAATGAGCAGTTCTTC	CASSQAVDRGGVSYNEQFF
.	TRBD1	TRBV7-9	TRBJ2-1	TGTGCCAGCAGCTTAGGACAGGGGATTCCCTACAATGAGCAGTTCTTC	CASSLGQGIPYNEQFF
.	.	TRBV29-1	TRBJ2-1	TGCAGCGTTGAATCCCCGTGGGACTACAATGAGCAGTTCTTC	CSVESPWDYNEQFF
once	.	TRBV11-2	TRBJ2-3	TGTGCCAGCAGCAGACAGGGACTATCCACAGATACGCAGTATTTT	CASSRQGLSTDTQYF
.	.	TRBV7-9	TRBJ1-1	TGTGCCAGCAGCCCCGGAGGGAAATTGAACACTGAAGCTTTCTTT	CASSPGGKLNTEAFF
.	.	TRBV10-3	TRBJ1-5	TGTGCCATCAGTGAGTCGTCAGGGACCCATAGCAATCAGCCCCAGCATTTT	CAISESSGTHSNQPQHF
few	.	TRBV28	TRBJ1-4	TGTGCCAGCAGTTTCGGGCAGGGTCGAGAAAAACTGTTTTTT	CASSFGQGREKLFF
few	.	TRBV7-3	TRBJ1-1	TGTGCCAGCAGCTTGGGGGCAGCGTCCCTATCTGAAGCTTTCTTT	CASSLGAASLSEAFF
.	.	TRBV9	TRBJ2-2	TGTGCCAGCAGCCCGGAGGTCGGAATCACCGGGGAGCTGTTTTTT	CASSPEVGITGELFF
.	.	TRBV28	TRBJ1-5	TGTGCCAGCAGTTTCGACAGGAGGTATAGCAATCAGCCCCAGCATTTT	CASSFDRRYSNQPQHF
.	.	TRBV7-9	TRBJ2-2	TGTGCCAGCAGCACGTGGGGACAGCGGGGCGGGGAGCTGTTTTTT	CASSTWGQRGGELFF
.	TRBD2	TRBV14	TRBJ2-3	TGTGCCAGCAGCCAGAGCGGGAGGGCCACCCTCGCAGATACGCAGTATTTT	CASSQSGRATLADTQYF
.	.	TRBV5-1	TRBJ1-2	TGCGCCAGCAGCCCGCGACGGTCTACTATGGCTACATCGGGCACCTTC	CASSPRRSTMATSGTF
.	.	TRBV28	TRBJ1-2	TGTGCCAGCAGTTTTGGGGGGCAATATGGCTACACCTTC	CASSFGGQYGYTF
.	TRBD1	TRBV19	TRBJ1-3	TGTGCCAGTAGTCAACAGGGGGGGCCCCTCTCTGGAAACACCATATATTTT	CASSQQGGPLSGNTIYF
.	.	TRBV27	TRBJ1-5	TGTGCCAGCAGTTTATCCCCACGCTGGAATCAGCCCCAGCATTTT	CASSLSPRWNQPQHF
.	TRBD1	TRBV7-2	TRBJ2-1	TGTGCCAGCAGCACCTCCGGGACAGGGGGCAGGGGGCAGTTCTTC	CASSTSGTGGRGQFF
.	.	TRBV29-1	TRBJ2-7	TGCAGCGTTGGATCGGAAATTTACGAGCAGTACTTC	CSVGSEIYEQYF
.	TRBD1	TRBV5-4	TRBJ1-3	TGTGCCAGCAGTCAGGGACAGGGGGCGAGAAACACCATATATTTT	CASSQGQGARNTIYF
.	TRBD2	TRBV7-2	TRBJ2-1	TGTGCCAGCAGCCCCTCTAGCGGGAACTACAATGAGCAGTTCTTC	CASSPSSGNYNEQFF
.	.	TRBV11-3	TRBJ2-2	TGTGCCAGCAGCTTAGTTGTGGAGGTCGGGGAGCTGTTTTTT	CASSLVVEVGELFF
.	.	TRBV7-3	TRBJ2-1	TGTGCCAGCAGTCTAGAGGGGACTGAGCAGTTCTTC	CASSLEGTEQFF
.	.	TRBV5-1	TRBJ1-4	TGCGCCAGCTCCCGGACCCCGACTGGTGAAAAACTGTTTTTT	CASSRTPTGEKLFF